Shown below are 9 T cell receptor beta chains from a single sample sequenced in a study of memory CD4+ T cells and cytomegalovirus serostatus. The sort gate was single viable CD3+CD4+CD8-CD45RO+ cells for memory CD4+ T cells. Method: immunoSEQ multiplex PCR; TCRdb's copy keeps in-frame clones and lacks some. Of about 27,000 clones in the sample, 60% to 85% were seen once. The sample was memory CD4+ T cells from blood. All receptors derive from an adult in good health and CMV-seronegative.

CDR3 sequence reads: CAISGQGYYEQYF. CDR3 nucleotides: TGTGCCATCAGTGGTCAGGGGTACTACGAGCAGTACTTC. The chain carries TRBV10-3 and TRBJ2-5; tentative D call: TRBD1 (6 bases). The DNA end favors TRBJ2-7, so the J call may be wrong. Germline V CDR1 and CDR2: ENHRY, SYGVKD. CDR3 length: 13 residues.

The rearrangement uses TRBV7-8 and TRBJ1-5, with a tentative D call TRBD1 (5 bases). V was trimmed by 1 base and J by 3 bases, leaving 7 bases between them. This CDR3 region has 14 residues. In germline, CDR1 is SGHVS, CDR2 FQNEAQ. The CDR3 coding sequence is TGTGCCAGCAGCTTAGGACAGCCCAATCAGCCCCAGCATTTT. Translated, it gives CASSLGQPNQPQHF.

V is TRBV2 and J is TRBJ2-3, with 10 bases lining up with TRBD2. The CDR3 covers 15 residues. The germline gives CDR1 SNHLY, CDR2 FYNNEI. J lost 5 bases, V lost 6 bases, and 8 bases had no gene match. Here the CDR3 reads CASRGLASSGDTQYF. The DNA of the CDR3 is TGTGCCAGCAGGGGACTAGCGAGCTCAGGAGATACGCAGTATTTT. Using reference TRBV2 and TRBJ2-3 for the parts outside the CDR3, the full variable domain is EPEVTQTPSHQVTQMGQEVILRCVPISNHLYFYWYRQILGQKVEFLVSFYNNEISEKSEIFDDQFSVERPDGSNFTLKIRSTKLEDSAMYFCASRGLASSGDTQYFGPGTRLTVL.

This clone appeared a single time. This chain connects TRBV27 to TRBJ1-5; a possible D gene is TRBD1 (6 bases). The CDR3 is 14 amino acids. Deletions cut 4 bases from V and 6 bases from J, with 13 bases between. Per the germline V gene, CDR1 is MNHEY and CDR2 is SMNVEV (reference sequence). CDR3 in amino acids: CASSYLGGGQPQHF. For the CDR3, the DNA is TGTGCCAGCAGTTATCTCGGAGGGGGTCAGCCCCAGCATTTT.

Details on this clone: At one end, the junction sequence differs from germline, possibly due to a read error. The chain couples TRBV6-5 to TRBJ2-7; 9 bases map to TRBD1. Germline-derived CDR1 and CDR2 are MNHEY and SVGAGI. The CDR3 has 14 amino acids. In nucleotides, the CDR3 is TGTGCCGGCAGCCGATGGGGACAGGGACTCGAGCAGTACTTC. Protein product: CAGSRWGQGLEQYF.

This clone was found once. This CDR3 reads CASSLDPSAETQYF. In DNA, the CDR3 is TGTGCCAGCAGCTTAGATCCTAGCGCCGAGACCCAGTACTTC. V usage is TRBV7-2 and J usage is TRBJ2-5; possible D gene TRBD2, 6 bases. This CDR3 is 14 amino acids long. Trimming took 1 base from V and 5 from J, leaving 11 bases between them. Germline V CDR1 and CDR2: SGHTA, FQGNSA.

The chain recombines TRBV10-3 with TRBJ2-7; D is uncertain. Per germline, CDR1 ENHRY and CDR2 SYGVKD. The CDR3 totals 12 residues. V was clipped by 6 bases and J by 3 bases, with 9 bases between them. The CDR3, as DNA: TGTGCCATCAGAGACGAAAACTACGAGCAGTACTTC. This codes for CAIRDENYEQYF.

V usage is TRBV19 and J usage is TRBJ2-2; 9 positions agree with TRBD1. After removal of 7 bases from V and 2 bases from J, the junction contained 5 bases not matched to a gene. Germline loops: CDR1 LNHDA, CDR2 SQIVND (reference sequence). The CDR3 runs 15 residues. The CDR3 nucleotides read TGTGCCAGTACCAGGACAGGGGTTAACACCGGGGAGCTGTTTTTT. It specifies CASTRTGVNTGELFF.

The chain has TRBV5-5 and TRBJ2-1; possibly TRBD2 for D (6 bases). The CDR3 length is 15 residues. CDR1 and CDR2 from the germline V gene are SGHKS and YYEKEE (reference sequence). V was cut by 2 bases and J by 7 bases, with 16 bases left in between. CDR3 sequence: CASSFAGSLGNEQFF. In nucleotides, the CDR3 is TGTGCCAGCAGCTTTGCGGGAAGTCTGGGGAATGAGCAGTTCTTC. The whole variable domain, remainder taken from reference TRBV5-5 and TRBJ2-1, is DAGVTQSPTHLIKTRGQQVTLRCSPISGHKSVSWYQQVLGQGPQFIFQYYEKEERGRGNFPDRFSARQFPNYSSELNVNALLLGDSALYLCASSFAGSLGNEQFFGPGTRLTVL.